The rows below give T cell receptor beta chains drawn from one sample of a study of T cells in Graves' hyperthyroidism and ophthalmopathy. TCRdb re-called the multiplex PCR reads with MiXCR, one entry per CDR3 protein. The sample shows about 410,000 distinct CDR3 sequences, more than 14% of them seen only once. The sample comprised blood. The source of these receptors is a woman aged 25 to 39 with Graves' ophthalmopathy. Each CDR3 is given with its conserved first and last residue. The order of the fields is clone size, V gene, D gene, J gene, CDR3 protein, CDR3 DNA. The D gene is left open where the match is weak. Rows may omit the clone size; those that give it use once, few, many or a size class.

clone size: few; V gene: TRBV18; D gene: -; J gene: TRBJ2-7; CDR3 protein: CASSPALSGVGGEQYF; CDR3 DNA: TGTGCCAGCTCACCGGCGTTGTCGGGAGTAGGAGGCGAGCAGTACTTC
clone size: many; V gene: TRBV18; D gene: -; J gene: TRBJ1-4; CDR3 protein: CASSRAVNSATNEKLFF; CDR3 DNA: TGTGCCAGCTCCCGAGCCGTCAACAGTGCAACTAATGAAAAACTGTTTTTT
clone size: many; V gene: TRBV3-1; D gene: -; J gene: TRBJ2-2; CDR3 protein: CASSQLGGLNTGELFF; CDR3 DNA: TGTGCCAGCAGCCAACTTGGAGGATTGAACACCGGGGAGCTGTTTTTT
clone size: -; V gene: TRBV5-5; D gene: -; J gene: TRBJ1-5; CDR3 protein: CASSLLNAATAWNQPQHF; CDR3 DNA: TGTGCCAGCAGCTTACTCAACGCCGCGACAGCCTGGAATCAGCCCCAGCATTTT
clone size: many; V gene: TRBV5-1; D gene: -; J gene: TRBJ2-7; CDR3 protein: CASSSQSRTYEQYF; CDR3 DNA: TGCGCCAGCAGCTCACAGAGTAGGACCTACGAGCAGTACTTC
clone size: few; V gene: TRBV5-6; D gene: TRBD1; J gene: TRBJ2-7; CDR3 protein: CASSFGTGDHEQYF; CDR3 DNA: TGTGCCAGCAGCTTCGGGACAGGGGACCACGAGCAGTACTTC
clone size: many; V gene: TRBV28; D gene: TRBD2; J gene: TRBJ2-2; CDR3 protein: CASSSQQGLAGTGELFF; CDR3 DNA: TGTGCCAGCAGTTCCCAACAGGGACTAGCGGGTACCGGGGAGCTGTTTTTT
clone size: -; V gene: TRBV20-1; D gene: -; J gene: TRBJ1-5; CDR3 protein: CSVPAAGGNQPQHF; CDR3 DNA: TGCAGTGTCCCTGCGGCGGGGGGCAATCAGCCCCAGCATTTT
clone size: many; V gene: TRBV3-1; D gene: -; J gene: TRBJ1-1; CDR3 protein: CASSTGANTEAFF; CDR3 DNA: TGTGCCAGCAGCACCGGGGCGAACACTGAAGCTTTCTTT
clone size: -; V gene: TRBV19; D gene: TRBD1; J gene: TRBJ2-2; CDR3 protein: CASSISQGASGELFF; CDR3 DNA: TGTGCCAGTAGTATCTCACAGGGGGCCTCCGGGGAGCTGTTTTTT
clone size: many; V gene: TRBV6-1; D gene: TRBD1; J gene: TRBJ1-1; CDR3 protein: CASSERDRYIKAFF; CDR3 DNA: TGTGCCAGCAGTGAAAGGGACAGGTATATCAAAGCTTTCTTT
clone size: many; V gene: TRBV2; D gene: -; J gene: TRBJ1-1; CDR3 protein: CASGWGGTEAFF; CDR3 DNA: TGTGCCAGCGGTTGGGGGGGCACTGAAGCTTTCTTT
clone size: many; V gene: TRBV2; D gene: TRBD2; J gene: TRBJ2-5; CDR3 protein: CASSVLRGYQETQYF; CDR3 DNA: TGTGCCAGCAGTGTGTTGCGGGGGTACCAAGAGACCCAGTACTTC
clone size: few; V gene: TRBV6-1; D gene: -; J gene: TRBJ1-6; CDR3 protein: CASRPTGGNNSPLHF; CDR3 DNA: TGTGCCAGTCGTCCCACAGGAGGTAATAATTCACCCCTCCACTTT
clone size: -; V gene: TRBV12-5; D gene: TRBD1; J gene: TRBJ2-7; CDR3 protein: CASGSSGTGREQYF; CDR3 DNA: TGTGCTAGTGGTTCCTCAGGGACAGGGCGTGAGCAGTACTTC
clone size: -; V gene: TRBV19; D gene: -; J gene: TRBJ1-6; CDR3 protein: CASSTPRDYSSYNSPLHF; CDR3 DNA: TGTGCCAGTAGTACCCCAAGGGACTACTCCTCCTATAATTCACCCCTCCACTTT
clone size: many; V gene: TRBV20-1; D gene: -; J gene: TRBJ2-5; CDR3 protein: CSARTLGETQYF; CDR3 DNA: TGCAGTGCTAGGACGTTGGGGGAGACCCAGTACTTC
clone size: many; V gene: TRBV6-2/TRBV6-3; D gene: -; J gene: TRBJ2-7; CDR3 protein: CASSYRGAVLEQYF; CDR3 DNA: TGTGCCAGCAGTTACCGTGGGGCCGTGCTCGAGCAGTACTTC
clone size: -; V gene: TRBV7-9; D gene: TRBD2; J gene: TRBJ2-3; CDR3 protein: CASSPVAPSGGGAFAQYF; CDR3 DNA: TGTGCCAGCAGCCCCGTGGCCCCGTCTGGCGGGGGGGCCTTCGCGCAGTATTTT
clone size: few; V gene: TRBV30; D gene: -; J gene: TRBJ2-5; CDR3 protein: CAWSVWGEGTQYF; CDR3 DNA: TGTGCCTGGAGTGTCTGGGGTGAAGGGACCCAGTACTTC
clone size: many; V gene: TRBV10-3; D gene: TRBD2; J gene: TRBJ2-2; CDR3 protein: CAISGAGGFAGELFF; CDR3 DNA: TGTGCCATCAGTGGAGCGGGGGGCTTCGCCGGGGAGCTGTTTTTT
clone size: many; V gene: TRBV6-1; D gene: TRBD1; J gene: TRBJ2-7; CDR3 protein: CASRITQGAAHTSYEQYF; CDR3 DNA: TGTGCCAGCAGAATTACACAGGGGGCAGCCCATACTTCTTACGAGCAGTACTTC
clone size: -; V gene: TRBV29-1; D gene: -; J gene: TRBJ2-1; CDR3 protein: CSVGSEPNPGEQFF; CDR3 DNA: TGCAGCGTTGGGTCTGAACCCAACCCGGGTGAGCAGTTCTTC
clone size: many; V gene: TRBV20-1; D gene: TRBD2; J gene: TRBJ2-3; CDR3 protein: CSAGGPGGGVADTQYF; CDR3 DNA: TGCAGTGCTGGCGGGCCCGGCGGGGGGGTCGCAGATACGCAGTATTTT
clone size: few; V gene: TRBV12-3/TRBV12-4; D gene: TRBD2; J gene: TRBJ2-5; CDR3 protein: CASSDSGGSLKETQYF; CDR3 DNA: TGTGCCAGCAGTGATAGCGGGGGGTCCCTCAAAGAGACCCAGTACTTC
clone size: many; V gene: TRBV9; D gene: TRBD1; J gene: TRBJ1-2; CDR3 protein: CASSARAGTGIYGYTF; CDR3 DNA: TGTGCCAGCAGCGCCCGAGCCGGGACAGGGATCTATGGCTACACCTTC
clone size: few; V gene: TRBV4-1; D gene: -; J gene: TRBJ2-6; CDR3 protein: CASRQPGANVLTF; CDR3 DNA: TGCGCCAGCAGGCAGCCCGGGGCCAACGTCCTGACTTTC